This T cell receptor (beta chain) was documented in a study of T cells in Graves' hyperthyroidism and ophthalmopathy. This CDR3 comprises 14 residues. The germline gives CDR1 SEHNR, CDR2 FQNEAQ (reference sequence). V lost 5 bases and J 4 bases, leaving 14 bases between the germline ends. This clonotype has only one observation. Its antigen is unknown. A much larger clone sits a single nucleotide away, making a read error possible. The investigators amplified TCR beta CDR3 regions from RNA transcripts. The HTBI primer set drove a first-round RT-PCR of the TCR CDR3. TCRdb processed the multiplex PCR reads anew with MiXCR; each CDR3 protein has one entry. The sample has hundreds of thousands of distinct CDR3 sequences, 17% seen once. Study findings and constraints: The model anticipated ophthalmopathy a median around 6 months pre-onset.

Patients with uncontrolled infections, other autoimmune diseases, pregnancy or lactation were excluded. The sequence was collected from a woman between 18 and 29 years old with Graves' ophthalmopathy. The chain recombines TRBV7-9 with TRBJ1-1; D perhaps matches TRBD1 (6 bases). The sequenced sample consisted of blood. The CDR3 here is CASSTDKGGTEAFF. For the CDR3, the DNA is TGTGCCAGCAGCACAGACAAGGGGGGCACTGAAGCTTTCTTT.